The 19 T cell receptor beta chains in this list originate from one sample, sequenced in a study of T cells in Graves' hyperthyroidism and ophthalmopathy. Authors of the study amplified TCR beta CDR3 regions from RNA transcripts. First-round RT-PCR with HTBI primers amplified the TCR CDR3 region. TCRdb re-called the multiplex PCR reads through MiXCR, storing one row per CDR3 protein. The sample contains just under 750,000 distinct CDR3 sequences, about a third of which appear only once. The sample was blood. The receptors come from a middle-aged woman with Graves' hyperthyroidism.

V is TRBV5-4 and J is TRBJ2-2; 11 bases map to TRBD2. Germline loops: CDR1 SGHNT, CDR2 YYREEE (reference sequence). This CDR3 contains 19 residues. The trim removed 3 bases at V and 4 bases at J, leaving 14 bases unmatched. DNA for the CDR3: TGTGCCAGCAGCTCACCGGGACTAGCGGCCACCTGGCTCACCGGGGAGCTGTTTTTT. The encoded protein is CASSSPGLAATWLTGELFF.

This clonotype was seen at least ten times. The V and J genes are TRBV24-1 and TRBJ2-5, with 7 bases identical to TRBD1. J gave up 3 bases and V 4 bases, and 7 bases lay outside the gene matches. The CDR3 runs 15 residues. Looked up from germline, CDR1 is KGHDR and CDR2 is SFDVKD. The chain's CDR3 is CATSDPGQDKETQYF. CDR3 DNA sequence: TGTGCCACCAGTGACCCCGGACAGGACAAAGAGACCCAGTACTTC.

CDR3 nucleotide sequence: TGTGCCACCAGTGATTTGCTCAGTGGAGCAGATACGCAGTACTTC. Protein sequence: CATSDLLSGADTQYF. The chain couples TRBV24-1 to TRBJ2-5; D not resolved. The CDR3 length is 15 residues. Germline lookup yields CDR1 KGHDR and CDR2 SFDVKD. Between the trimmed V and J ends, which lost 0 bases and 11 bases, there was a span of 18 bases.

The V call is TRBV14, the J call TRBJ1-2; D not certain. CDR1 and CDR2 from the germline V gene are SGHDN and FVKESK. V lost 4 bases to trimming and J lost 8 bases, with 20 bases between them. This CDR3 comprises 15 residues. The CDR3 region is CASSPVTALYPGYTF. The CDR3, as DNA: TGTGCCAGCAGCCCGGTGACGGCCCTCTATCCCGGCTACACCTTC.

This rearrangement joins TRBV5-5 to TRBJ2-7; D is ambiguous. CDR1 SGHKS and CDR2 YYEKEE come from the germline V gene (reference sequence). Trimming stripped 5 bases from V and 7 bases from J, with 13 bases between. This CDR3 spans 12 amino acids. DNA of the CDR3: TGTGCCAGCAGATCCCGTCCGGGTGAGCAGTACTTC. Residues: CASRSRPGEQYF.

V gene TRBV7-4 combines with J gene TRBJ1-5; 7 bases line up with TRBD1. V shed 10 bases, J shed 4 bases, and the junction held 16 bases outside the gene matches. Germline CDR1 reads SGHVT; CDR2 reads SQSDAQ. The CDR3 contains 16 residues. As DNA, the CDR3 is TGTGCCAAAGGGGAGCTGCGAGACAGGGTTAATCAGCCCCAGCATTTT. Translation: CAKGELRDRVNQPQHF.

This clonotype was picked up many times. This chain uses TRBV19 with TRBJ1-5, with 9 bases aligning to TRBD1. This CDR3 comprises 13 residues. Germline V gene data show CDR1 as LNHDA and CDR2 as SQIVND (reference sequence). V dropped 5 bases and J dropped 7; count of bases not matched to a gene: 3. CDR3 DNA sequence: TGTGCCAGTAGTCGACAGGGGGGACAGCCCCAGCATTTT. The encoded protein is CASSRQGGQPQHF.

The chain combines TRBV12-3 or TRBV12-4 with TRBJ2-7, with a weak D call TRBD1 (5 bases). The ends were cut back, 6 bases at V and 5 bases at J, with 14 bases in the middle. This CDR3 is built from 13 residues. CDR3 DNA: TGTGCCAGCAGCCCCACCCCCAGGGACGAGCAGTACTTC. This gives the protein CASSPTPRDEQYF.

This clonotype has a count of ten or more. The chain recombines TRBV7-9 with TRBJ1-2; D not certain. Deletions cut 1 base from V and 3 bases from J, with 9 bases between. CDR1 and CDR2 (germline): SEHNR, FQNEAQ (reference sequence). The CDR3 covers 14 residues. CDR3 bases: TGTGCCAGCAGCTTAGGCAGCGCTTACTATGGCTACACCTTC. Its translation is CASSLGSAYYGYTF.

Turning to this clonotype: Given a much more abundant clone one base away, this may be a read error. The V call is TRBV12-3 or TRBV12-4, the J call TRBJ1-2; a weak D match, TRBD1 (5 bases). The CDR3 length is 12 residues. The CDR3 DNA reads TGTGTCATGGGCAGGTCAGGACAAGGCTACACCTTC. This translates into CVMGRSGQGYTF.

This clonotype was recorded many times. This rearrangement joins TRBV6-2 or TRBV6-3 to TRBJ1-5; TRBD1 aligns across 9 bases. The CDR3 contains 14 residues. V lost 6 bases and J lost 2; bases outside the gene matches: 2. Per the germline V gene, CDR1 is MNHEY and CDR2 is SVGEGT. CDR3 loop: CASRWTGGNQPQHF. CDR3 coding DNA: TGTGCCAGCAGGTGGACAGGGGGCAATCAGCCCCAGCATTTT.

This clonotype was recorded a few times. The chain uses TRBV15 and TRBJ1-1; 8 bases are a match to TRBD1. The J segment lost 4 bases and the V segment lost 2 bases, leaving 6 bases of the junction unmatched. CDR1 is LNHNV and CDR2 is YYDKDF in the germline V gene (reference sequence). The CDR3 totals 15 residues. CDR3 amino acids: CATSRSQGATTEAFF. CDR3 nucleotides: TGTGCCACCAGCAGATCCCAGGGGGCGACCACTGAAGCTTTCTTT.

This clonotype has ten or more counts. The V and J genes are TRBV29-1 and TRBJ1-3; D unclear. The CDR3 runs to 11 residues. V lost 8 bases and J 0 bases, leaving 5 bases between the germline ends. Germline V lookup: CDR1 SQVTM, CDR2 ANQGSEA. The CDR3 DNA reads as TGCAGCTTCTACTCTGGAAACACCATATATTTT. It specifies CSFYSGNTIYF.

Concerning this clonotype itself: A much larger clone differs by one base, so this may be a read error. J is TRBJ1-2 and V is TRBV20-1; 8 bases map to TRBD1. This CDR3 region has 12 residues. Germline V gene lookup returns CDR1 DFQATT and CDR2 SNEGSKA (reference sequence). CDR3 bases: TGCATCCTAAACCAGGGGGCGCTGGGCCACACCTTC. Residues: CILNQGALGHTF.

This clonotype was counted a single time. It is likely a read error, because the conserved phenylalanine at the end of the CDR3 is missing. The limits of the CDR3 on the DNA are not certain, so only TCRdb's listed CDR3 is given. This chain links TRBV6-1 with TRBJ1-1; the D call of TRBD1 is as the table states it, not checked on the DNA. Germline V gives CDR1 MNHNS, CDR2 SASEGT. The length of the CDR3 is 8 amino acids, counting both ends. CDR3 amino acids: CASSDGAI.

Turning to this clonotype: The germline gene is not matched at one end of the junction; a read error may be the cause. This chain joins TRBV7-9 and TRBJ1-2; TRBD1 matches at 9 bases. The length of the CDR3 is 10 residues. Per the germline V gene, CDR1 is SEHNR and CDR2 is FQNEAQ (reference sequence). The CDR3 coding sequence is TGTGCCAGCAGGACCACGACAGGGGGCTTC. Protein product: CASRTTTGGF.

The rearrangement joins TRBV5-6 to TRBJ2-2; TRBD2 matches 10 bases. The CDR3 is made up of 14 amino acids. Germline V gives CDR1 SGHDT, CDR2 YYEEEE. Germline trimming cut 5 bases from V and 7 bases from J; bases unmatched to any gene: 5. The CDR3 protein is CASRTSGMHGELFF. Here the CDR3 DNA reads TGTGCCAGCAGAACTAGCGGGATGCACGGGGAGCTGTTTTTT.

This clonotype was detected a few times. The chain uses TRBV11-2 and TRBJ1-4, with 7 bases that match TRBD1. Germline trimming cut 6 bases from V and 8 bases from J; bases unmatched to any gene: 15. This CDR3 is 16 amino acids long. In germline, CDR1 is SGHAT, CDR2 FQNNGV. The CDR3 sequence: CASRDSGGIVGEKLFF. The DNA of the CDR3 is TGTGCCAGCAGAGACTCAGGGGGGATCGTAGGAGAAAAACTGTTTTTT.

This clonotype turned up a few times. The V call is TRBV12-3 or TRBV12-4, the J call TRBJ2-7, with D maybe TRBD1 (5 bases). V lost 4 bases, J lost 7 bases, and 17 bases lay in between. The CDR3 spans 14 residues. For the CDR3, the DNA is TGTGCCAGCAGTTACTCGACAGTAGGCGGAGAGCAGTACTTC. Protein: CASSYSTVGGEQYF.